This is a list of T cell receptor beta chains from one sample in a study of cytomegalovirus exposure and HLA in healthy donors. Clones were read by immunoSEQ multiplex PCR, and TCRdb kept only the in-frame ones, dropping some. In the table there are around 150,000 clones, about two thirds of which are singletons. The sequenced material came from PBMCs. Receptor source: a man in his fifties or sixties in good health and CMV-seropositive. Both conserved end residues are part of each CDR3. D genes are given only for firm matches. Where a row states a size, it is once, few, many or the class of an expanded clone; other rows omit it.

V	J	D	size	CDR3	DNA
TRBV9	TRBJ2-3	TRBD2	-	CASSVSSGSTDTQYF	TGTGCCAGCAGCGTATCTAGCGGAAGCACAGATACGCAGTATTTT
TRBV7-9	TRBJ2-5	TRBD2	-	CASSLGGLAGPSGGQYF	TGTGCCAGCAGCTTAGGGGGACTAGCGGGGCCATCAGGGGGCCAGTACTTC
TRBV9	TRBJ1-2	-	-	CASSVAGNDGYTF	TGTGCCAGCAGCGTAGCAGGGAACGATGGCTACACCTTC
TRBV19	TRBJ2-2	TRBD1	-	CASSTPGQGQTGELFF	TGTGCCAGTAGTACCCCCGGACAGGGGCAGACCGGGGAGCTGTTTTTT
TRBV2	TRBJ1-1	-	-	CAGSTGENIEAFF	TGTGCCGGCTCCACGGGGGAGAACATTGAAGCTTTCTTT
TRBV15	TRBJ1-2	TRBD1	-	CATSPGTVANYGYTF	TGTGCCACCAGTCCCGGGACAGTAGCTAACTATGGCTACACCTTC
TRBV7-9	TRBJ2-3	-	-	CASSLILDTQYF	TGTGCCAGCAGCTTAATCCTTGATACGCAGTATTTT
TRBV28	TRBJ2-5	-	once	CASSLTTEGQYF	TGTGCCAGCAGTCTAACTACAGAGGGCCAGTACTTC
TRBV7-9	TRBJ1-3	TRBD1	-	CASSSWGQTHSGNTIYF	TGTGCCAGCAGCAGCTGGGGACAGACCCACTCTGGAAACACCATATATTTT
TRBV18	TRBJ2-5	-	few	CASSPYQETQYF	TGTGCCAGCTCCCCCTACCAAGAGACCCAGTACTTC
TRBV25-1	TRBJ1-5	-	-	CASSGAGWLQPQHF	TGTGCCAGCAGTGGGGCGGGGTGGCTACAGCCCCAGCATTTT
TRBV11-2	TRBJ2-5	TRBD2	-	CASSSRGGTSGREKTQYF	TGTGCCAGCAGCTCTAGGGGGGGGACTAGCGGGAGAGAGAAGACCCAGTACTTC
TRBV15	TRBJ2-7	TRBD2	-	CATSRDPGLSSYEQYF	TGTGCCACCAGCAGAGATCCGGGACTAAGCTCCTACGAGCAGTACTTC
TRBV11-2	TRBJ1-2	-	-	CASSLEPWGGNYGYTF	TGTGCCAGCAGCTTAGAACCCTGGGGAGGAAACTATGGCTACACCTTC
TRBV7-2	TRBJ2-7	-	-	CASSFLDEQYF	TGTGCCAGCAGCTTCCTCGACGAGCAGTACTTC
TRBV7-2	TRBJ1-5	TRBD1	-	CASSPRTGFYSNQPQHF	TGTGCCAGCAGCCCGAGGACAGGCTTTTATAGCAATCAGCCCCAGCATTTT
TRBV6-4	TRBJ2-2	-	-	CASSEDFTGELFF	TGTGCCAGCAGTGAAGACTTCACCGGGGAGCTGTTTTTT
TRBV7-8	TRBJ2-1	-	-	CASSPPRGANNEQFF	TGTGCCAGCAGCCCCCCCCGGGGGGCCAACAATGAGCAGTTCTTC
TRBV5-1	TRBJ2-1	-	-	CASSLVLGGDEQFF	TGCGCCAGCAGCTTGGTACTAGGAGGGGATGAGCAGTTCTTC
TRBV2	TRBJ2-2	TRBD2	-	CASKAAGRGELFF	TGTGCCAGCAAAGCAGCGGGAAGAGGGGAGCTGTTTTTT
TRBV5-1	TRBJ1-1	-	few	CASSFRTARLTEAFF	TGCGCCAGCAGCTTTAGGACAGCCCGGCTCACTGAAGCTTTCTTT
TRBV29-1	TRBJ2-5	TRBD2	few	CSVGTSGKETQYF	TGCAGCGTTGGGACTAGCGGTAAAGAGACCCAGTACTTC